The present entry profiles one T cell receptor beta chain with its context. This record belongs to a study of cytomegalovirus exposure and HLA in healthy donors. About the study: As an earlier analysis found, around 170 million T cells yielded approximately 110 million unique TCR beta sequences.

These donors, healthy bone marrow donors, were studied. The PCR used 60 Vbeta and 13 Jbeta primers. The data were produced by immunoSEQ multiplex PCR, yet TCRdb's version contains in-frame clones alone and is incomplete. In the table there are about 110,000 clones, approximately 80% of which are singletons. CDR3 size: 14 residues. The V segment lost 3 bases and the J segment 2 bases; nucleotides outside the gene matches: 3. From germline, CDR1 is MNHEY and CDR2 SMNVEV (reference sequence). Sequenced input: PBMCs. The V and J genes are TRBV27 and TRBJ2-7, with 8 bases fitting TRBD2. The receptor was derived from a man between 60 and 75 years old in good health and CMV-seronegative. This chain's CDR3 is CASSFGREAYEQYF. As DNA, the CDR3 is TGTGCCAGCAGTTTCGGGAGGGAGGCCTACGAGCAGTACTTC.